These 14 T cell receptor beta chains share one sample of origin, sequenced in a study of tumor-infiltrating lymphocytes in primary liver carcinoma. The input was approximately 500 ng total RNA; TCR beta cDNA was made from it with a constant-region primer. Three nested multiplex PCR rounds of slightly modified ARM-PCR generated TCR beta libraries. It was with TRBV1-TRBV30 forward primers and a C-beta reverse primer that the first two PCR rounds were run, at 10 cycles each. TCRdb re-derived calls from the multiplex PCR reads in MiXCR, one entry per CDR3 protein. The sample gives fewer than 75,000 distinct CDR3 sequences, 71% of which show up once; around 38% is in the top ten. Total RNA and DNA came together from roughly 20-30 mg of bulk tissue without cell sorting. The sequenced sample was liver tumor tissue from sampling region 4. As for subset: tumor region T4, right-lateral pole. All receptors derive from a man aged 40-50 years with primary liver carcinoma and hepatitis B virus infection.

This clonotype occurred a few times. One end of the junction is discordant with germline, which a read error may explain. The V call is TRBV2, the J call TRBJ2-1, with 9 nucleotides matching TRBD1. The germline V gene encodes CDR1 SNHLY and CDR2 FYNNEI. This CDR3 spans 12 amino acids. CDR3 in DNA: TGTGCCAGTTCGACAGGGGGGGATGAGCAGTCCTTC. It is translated as CASSTGGDEQSF.

Worth noting for this clonotype: A junction boundary mismatches the germline segment, possibly from a read error. The CDR3 nucleotides read TGTGCAAGCTGGTGGGTGGACGAGGATACACAGTATTTT. This encodes CASWWVDEDTQYF. The gene calls are TRBV7-8 and TRBJ2-3; D ambiguous. Germline values: CDR1 SGHVS, CDR2 FQNEAQ. CDR3 size: 13 residues.

Of note for this clonotype: A read error is likely, as this CDR3 ends without the conserved phenylalanine or tryptophan. J is TRBJ2-7 and V is TRBV11-2, with D perhaps matching TRBD2 (5 bases). Germline V gives CDR1 SGHAT, CDR2 FQNNGV. This CDR3 contains 15 residues. CDR3 DNA: TGTGCCAGCTGCTTAGAGTCCGGGATCTCCGGCGAGCAGTACTCC. Amino acid sequence: CASCLESGISGEQYS.

Regarding this clonotype: A much larger clone differs from this one at a single base, so this may be a read error. The rearrangement links TRBV11-3 to TRBJ2-3; D is unresolved. CDR3 length equals 13 residues. Germline CDR1 reads SGHNT; CDR2 reads YENEEA. In nucleotides, the CDR3 is TGTGCCAGCAGCCAAATAAGCATAGATACGCAGTATTTT. This gives the protein CASSQISIDTQYF.

This clonotype occurred many times. The chain employs TRBV28 and TRBJ2-7, with 7 bases fitting TRBD1. Germline trimming cut 6 bases from V and 5 bases from J; bases unmatched to any gene: 13. The CDR3 length is 15 residues. The germline V gene has CDR1 MDHEN and CDR2 SYDVKM. CDR3 sequence: CASSPPRQGFDEQYF. The CDR3, as DNA: TGTGCCAGCAGCCCGCCACGACAGGGCTTCGACGAGCAGTACTTC.

Turning to this clonotype: A much more abundant neighbour one base away suggests this may be a read error. J is TRBJ2-5 and V is TRBV6-1, with a possible D match to TRBD1 (6 bases). CDR3 length: 15 amino acids. The V end was cut by 10 bases, the J end by 0 bases, with 18 bases between. CDR1 is MNHNS, CDR2 SASEGT, per germline. The CDR3 sequence is CANRALGANQETQYF. CDR3 DNA sequence: TGTGCCAACAGAGCACTGGGGGCGAACCAAGAGACCCAGTACTTC.

This clonotype was detected many times. The chain has TRBV10-2 and TRBJ2-2, with 14 bases lining up with TRBD2. The V and J ends lost 2 bases and 3 bases, in that order; junction bases with no gene match: 5. The CDR3 sequence is 18 residues long. In germline, CDR1 is WSHSY, CDR2 SAAADI. In DNA, the CDR3 is TGCGCCAGCAGTGAGGCTAAGGGACTAGCGGGGGACACCGGGGAGCTGTTTTTT. Encoded protein: CASSEAKGLAGDTGELFF.

Comment on this clonotype: This could be a read error, since a much larger clone is one nucleotide away. The rearrangement links TRBV11-2 to TRBJ2-2; tentatively, D is TRBD1 (6 bases). CDR3 length: 14 residues. Deletions cut 7 bases from V and 6 bases from J, with 15 bases between. CDR1 SGHAT and CDR2 FQNNGV come from the germline V gene. The CDR3 sequence: CASIKRGSPGELFF. The CDR3 region has the DNA TGTGCCAGCATCAAGAGGGGGAGCCCCGGGGAGCTGTTTTTT.

This clonotype has more than one count but fewer than ten. This chain connects TRBV6-7 to TRBJ2-1, with 10 positions matching TRBD2. TRBV6-7 falls under the ORF class, with uncertain function. J gave up 5 bases and V 0 bases, and 7 bases lay outside the gene matches. There are 17 residues in the CDR3. CDR3 coding DNA: TGTGCCAGCAGTTACTCGAAAGGACTAGCGGACAACAATGAGCAGTTCTTC. Translating it yields CASSYSKGLADNNEQFF.

Worth noting for this clonotype: At one of its ends the junction is not consistent with the germline gene, which may arise from a read error. This chain uses TRBV11-2 with TRBJ1-1; D may be TRBD1 (6 bases). The CDR3 loop spans 17 amino acids. Germline CDR1 and CDR2: SGHAT and FQNNGV. In DNA, the CDR3 is TGTGCCAGCAACTTAATGGCTACAGGGAAGTTAGTCCGTGAAGCCTTCTTT. It translates to CASNLMATGKLVREAFF.

The CDR3 here is CASSNSRETQYF. The CDR3 DNA is TGTGCCAGCAGTAACAGCCGCGAGACCCAGTACTTC. The gene calls are TRBV6-5 and TRBJ2-5; D call uncertain. This CDR3 is built from 12 residues. In germline, CDR1 is MNHEY, CDR2 SVGAGI. The V end was cut by 5 bases, the J end by 5 bases, with 9 bases between.

Points on this clonotype: Mismatch with germline at one junction end may stem from a read error. The chain employs TRBV29-1 and TRBJ2-1, with 8 positions matching TRBD2. CDR1 and CDR2 (germline): SQVTM, ANQGSEA. The CDR3 is 15 amino acids. The CDR3 coding sequence is TGCAGCGTTGGATTAGCGGGAAGGTTCTACATTGAGCAGTTCTTC. It encodes CSVGLAGRFYIEQFF.

This clonotype showed up many times. This chain links TRBV12-3 or TRBV12-4 with TRBJ2-3; possible D gene TRBD1, 5 bases. CDR3 length equals 14 residues. V was clipped by 6 bases and J by 6 bases, with 16 bases between them. DNA for the CDR3: TGTGCCAGCAGGCCTACAGGTTCGGTGGATACGCAGTATTTT. Its protein product is CASRPTGSVDTQYF.

This clonotype was seen just once. At one boundary the junction diverges from the germline segment, which might be a read error. The V and J genes are TRBV6-1 and TRBJ2-1; the D gene is possibly TRBD2 (7 bases). Per the germline V gene, CDR1 is MNHNS and CDR2 is SASEGT. The CDR3 spans 10 residues. The CDR3 reads CASSEVGGAF. The CDR3 DNA reads as TGTGCCAGCAGTGAAGTGGGGGGGGCGTTC.